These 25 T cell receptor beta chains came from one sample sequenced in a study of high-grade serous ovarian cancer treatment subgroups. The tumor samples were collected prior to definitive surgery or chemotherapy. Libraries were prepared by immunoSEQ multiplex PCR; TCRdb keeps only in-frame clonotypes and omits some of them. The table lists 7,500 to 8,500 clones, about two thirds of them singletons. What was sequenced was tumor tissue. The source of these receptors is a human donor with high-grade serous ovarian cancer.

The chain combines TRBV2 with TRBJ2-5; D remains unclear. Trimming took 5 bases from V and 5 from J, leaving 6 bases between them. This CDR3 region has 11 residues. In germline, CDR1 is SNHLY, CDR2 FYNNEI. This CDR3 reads CASSFGETQYF. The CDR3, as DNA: TGTGCCAGCAGTTTCGGGGAGACCCAGTACTTC.

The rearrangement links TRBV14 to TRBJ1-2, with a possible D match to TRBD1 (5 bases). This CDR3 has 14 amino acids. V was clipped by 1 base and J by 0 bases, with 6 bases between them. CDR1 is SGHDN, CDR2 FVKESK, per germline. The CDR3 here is CASSQGGANYGYTF. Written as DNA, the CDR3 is TGTGCCAGCAGCCAAGGGGGCGCTAACTATGGCTACACCTTC.

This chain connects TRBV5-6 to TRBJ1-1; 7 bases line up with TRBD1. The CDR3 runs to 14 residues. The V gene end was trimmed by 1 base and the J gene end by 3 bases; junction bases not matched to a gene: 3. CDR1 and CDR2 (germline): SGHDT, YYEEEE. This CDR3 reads CASSLPGGYTEAFF. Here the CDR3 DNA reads TGTGCCAGCAGCTTGCCAGGGGGTTACACTGAAGCTTTCTTT. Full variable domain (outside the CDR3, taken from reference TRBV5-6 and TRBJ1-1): DAGVTQSPTHLIKTRGQQVTLRCSPKSGHDTVSWYQQALGQGPQFIFQYYEEEERQRGNFPDRFSGHQFPNYSSELNVNALLLGDSALYLCASSLPGGYTEAFFGQGTRLTVV.

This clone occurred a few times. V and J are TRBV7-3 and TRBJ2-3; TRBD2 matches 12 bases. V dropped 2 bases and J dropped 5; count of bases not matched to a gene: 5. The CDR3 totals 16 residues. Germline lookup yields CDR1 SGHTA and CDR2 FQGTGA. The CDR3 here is CASSLGASGGGDTQYF. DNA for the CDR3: TGTGCCAGCAGCTTAGGGGCTAGCGGGGGGGGAGATACGCAGTATTTT.

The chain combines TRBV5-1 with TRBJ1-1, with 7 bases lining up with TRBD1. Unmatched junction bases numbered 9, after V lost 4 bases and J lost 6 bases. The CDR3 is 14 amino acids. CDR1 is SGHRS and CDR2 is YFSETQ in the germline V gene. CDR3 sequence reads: CASSDNRGVPEAFF. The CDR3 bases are TGCGCCAGCAGCGATAACAGGGGAGTTCCTGAAGCTTTCTTT.

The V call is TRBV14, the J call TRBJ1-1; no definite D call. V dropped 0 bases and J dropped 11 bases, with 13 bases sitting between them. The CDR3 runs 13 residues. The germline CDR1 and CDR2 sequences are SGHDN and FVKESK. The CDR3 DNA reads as TGTGCCAGCAGCCAAGATTACGCCCGTAGGGCTTTCTTT. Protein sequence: CASSQDYARRAFF.

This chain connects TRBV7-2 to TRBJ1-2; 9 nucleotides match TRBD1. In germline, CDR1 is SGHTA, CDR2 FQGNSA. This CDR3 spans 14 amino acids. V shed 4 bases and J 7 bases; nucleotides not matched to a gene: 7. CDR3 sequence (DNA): TGTGCCAGCAGCTCCCGGGACAGGGTCCGTGGCTACACCTTC. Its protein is CASSSRDRVRGYTF.

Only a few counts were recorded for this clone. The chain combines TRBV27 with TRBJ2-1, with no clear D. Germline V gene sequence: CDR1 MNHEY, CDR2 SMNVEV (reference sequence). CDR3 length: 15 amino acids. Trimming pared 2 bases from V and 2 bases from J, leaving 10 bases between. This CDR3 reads CASSLNPQPYNEQFF. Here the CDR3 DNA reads TGTGCCAGCAGTTTAAACCCACAACCCTACAATGAGCAGTTCTTC.

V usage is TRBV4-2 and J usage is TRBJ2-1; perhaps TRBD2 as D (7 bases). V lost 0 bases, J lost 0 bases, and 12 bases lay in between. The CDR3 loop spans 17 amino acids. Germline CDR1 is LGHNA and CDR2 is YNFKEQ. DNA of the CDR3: TGTGCCAGCAGCCAAGATGGCGGGGGCAGCTCCTACAATGAGCAGTTCTTC. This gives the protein CASSQDGGGSSYNEQFF.

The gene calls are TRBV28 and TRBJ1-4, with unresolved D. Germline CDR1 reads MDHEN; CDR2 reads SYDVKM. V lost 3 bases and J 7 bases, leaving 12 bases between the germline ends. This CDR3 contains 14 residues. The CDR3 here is CASSFDVGGEKLFF. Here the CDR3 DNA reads TGTGCCAGCAGTTTCGACGTGGGTGGTGAAAAACTGTTTTTT.

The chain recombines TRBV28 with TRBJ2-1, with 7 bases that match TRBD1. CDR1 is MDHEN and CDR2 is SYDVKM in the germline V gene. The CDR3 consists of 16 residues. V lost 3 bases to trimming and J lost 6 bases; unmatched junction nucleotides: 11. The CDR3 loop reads CASSFPAGQVSNEQFF. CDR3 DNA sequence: TGTGCCAGCAGTTTCCCGGCCGGACAGGTCAGCAATGAGCAGTTCTTC. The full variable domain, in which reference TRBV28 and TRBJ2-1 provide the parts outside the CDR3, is DVKVTQSSRYLVKRTGEKVFLECVQDMDHENMFWYRQDPGLGLRLIYFSYDVKMKEKGDIPEGYSVSREKKERFSLILESASTNQTSMYLCASSFPAGQVSNEQFFGPGTRLTVL.

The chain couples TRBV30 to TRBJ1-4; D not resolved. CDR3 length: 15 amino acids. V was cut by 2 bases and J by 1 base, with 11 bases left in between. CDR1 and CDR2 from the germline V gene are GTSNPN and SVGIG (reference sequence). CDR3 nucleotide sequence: TGTGCCTGGAGTCCAGGACGGGAAACTAATGAAAAACTGTTTTTT. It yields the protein CAWSPGRETNEKLFF.

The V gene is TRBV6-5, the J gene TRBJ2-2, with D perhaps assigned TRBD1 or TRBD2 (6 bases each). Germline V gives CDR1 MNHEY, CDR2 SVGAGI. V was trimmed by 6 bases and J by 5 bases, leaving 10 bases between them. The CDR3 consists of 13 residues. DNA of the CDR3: TGTGCCAGCAGGATAGGGGGGACCGGGGAGCTGTTTTTT. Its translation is CASRIGGTGELFF.

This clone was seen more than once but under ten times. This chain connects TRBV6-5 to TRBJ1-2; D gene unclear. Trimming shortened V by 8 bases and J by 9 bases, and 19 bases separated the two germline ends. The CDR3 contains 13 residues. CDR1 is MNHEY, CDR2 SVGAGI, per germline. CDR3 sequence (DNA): TGTGCCAGCTGGGGTTCATACCAGGACCGCTACACCTTC. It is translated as CASWGSYQDRYTF.

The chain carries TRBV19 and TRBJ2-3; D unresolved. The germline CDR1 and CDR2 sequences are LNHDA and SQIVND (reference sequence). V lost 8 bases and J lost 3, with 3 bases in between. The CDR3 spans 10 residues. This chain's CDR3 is CASGTDTQYF. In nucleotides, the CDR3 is TGTGCCAGTGGGACAGATACGCAGTATTTT.

This chain's CDR3 is CASPEEEQYF. The CDR3, as DNA: TGTGCAAGTCCGGAAGAAGAGCAGTACTTC. The chain combines TRBV12-2 with TRBJ2-7. TRBV12-2 is a pseudogene locus. This CDR3 has 10 amino acids.

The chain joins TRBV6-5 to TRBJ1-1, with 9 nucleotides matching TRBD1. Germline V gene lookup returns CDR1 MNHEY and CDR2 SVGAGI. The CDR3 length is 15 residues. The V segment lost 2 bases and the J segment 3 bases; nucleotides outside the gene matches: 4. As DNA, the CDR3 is TGTGCCAGCAGTTACCCTACAGGGGGCCACACTGAAGCTTTCTTT. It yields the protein CASSYPTGGHTEAFF.

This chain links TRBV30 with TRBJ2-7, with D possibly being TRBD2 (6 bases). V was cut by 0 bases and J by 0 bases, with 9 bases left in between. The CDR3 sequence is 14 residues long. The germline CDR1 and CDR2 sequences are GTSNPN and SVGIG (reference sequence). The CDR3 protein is CAWSVGGNSYEQYF. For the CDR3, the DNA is TGTGCCTGGAGTGTTGGGGGGAACTCCTACGAGCAGTACTTC.

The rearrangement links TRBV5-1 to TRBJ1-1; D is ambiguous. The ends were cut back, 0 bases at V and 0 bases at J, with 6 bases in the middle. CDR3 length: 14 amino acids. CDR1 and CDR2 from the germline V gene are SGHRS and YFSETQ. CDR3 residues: CASSLVTVNTEAFF. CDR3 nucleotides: TGCGCCAGCAGCTTGGTAACAGTGAACACTGAAGCTTTCTTT.

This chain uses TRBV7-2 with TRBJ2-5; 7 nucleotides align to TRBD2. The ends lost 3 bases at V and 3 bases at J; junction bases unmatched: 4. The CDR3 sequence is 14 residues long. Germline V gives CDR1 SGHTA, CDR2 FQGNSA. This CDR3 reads CASSFSSGKETQYF. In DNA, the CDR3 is TGTGCCAGCAGCTTCTCTAGCGGTAAAGAGACCCAGTACTTC.

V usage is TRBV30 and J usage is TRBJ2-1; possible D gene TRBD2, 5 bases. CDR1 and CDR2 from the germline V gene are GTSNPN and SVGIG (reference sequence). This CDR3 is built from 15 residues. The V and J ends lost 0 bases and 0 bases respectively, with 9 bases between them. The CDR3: CAWSVVGDSYNEQFF. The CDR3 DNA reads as TGTGCCTGGAGTGTAGTGGGAGACTCCTACAATGAGCAGTTCTTC.

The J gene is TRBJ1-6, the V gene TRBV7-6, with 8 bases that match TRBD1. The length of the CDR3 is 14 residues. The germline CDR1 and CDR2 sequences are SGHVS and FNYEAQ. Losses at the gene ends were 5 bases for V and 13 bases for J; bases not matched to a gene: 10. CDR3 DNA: TGTGCCAGCAGCCCCGGGACAGGCCGGCGGCCCCTCCACTTT. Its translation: CASSPGTGRRPLHF.

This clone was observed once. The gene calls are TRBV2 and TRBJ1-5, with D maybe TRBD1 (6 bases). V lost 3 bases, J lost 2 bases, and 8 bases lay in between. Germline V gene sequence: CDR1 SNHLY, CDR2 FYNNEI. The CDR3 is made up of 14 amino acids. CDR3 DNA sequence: TGTGCCAGCAGTGAGAACAGGGGCAATCAGCCCCAGCATTTT. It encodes CASSENRGNQPQHF.

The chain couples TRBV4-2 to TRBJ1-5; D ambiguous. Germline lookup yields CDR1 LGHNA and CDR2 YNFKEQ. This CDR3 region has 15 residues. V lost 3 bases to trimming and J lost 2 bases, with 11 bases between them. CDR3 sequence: CASSQETLGNQPQHF. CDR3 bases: TGTGCCAGCAGCCAGGAAACTTTGGGCAATCAGCCCCAGCATTTT.

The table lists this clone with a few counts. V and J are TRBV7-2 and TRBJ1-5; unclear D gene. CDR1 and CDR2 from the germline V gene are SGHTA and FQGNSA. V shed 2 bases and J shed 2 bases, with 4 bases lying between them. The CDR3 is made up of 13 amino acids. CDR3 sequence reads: CASSLRGNQPQHF. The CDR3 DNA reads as TGTGCCAGCAGCTTAAGGGGCAATCAGCCCCAGCATTTT. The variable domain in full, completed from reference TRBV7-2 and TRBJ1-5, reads GAGVSQSPSNKVTEKGKDVELRCDPISGHTALYWYRQSLGQGLEFLIYFQGNSAPDKSGLPSDRFSAERTGGSVSTLTIQRTQQEDSAVYLCASSLRGNQPQHFGDGTRLSIL.